The rows below give T cell receptor beta chains drawn from one sample of a study of cytomegalovirus exposure and HLA in healthy donors. Some clones are missing from TCRdb's copy, which holds only in-frame ones; the method was immunoSEQ multiplex PCR. The sample yields 170,000 or so clones, around 83% seen once. Specimen: PBMCs. Every receptor here comes from a man aged 45-65 years in good health and CMV-seronegative. CDR3s leave out the opening cysteine and the closing phenylalanine or tryptophan. Each record gives: clone size, V gene, CDR3 protein. The size field is filled for only some rows; it gives once, few, many or a size class.

>-|TRBV2
ASSERTSVNEQF
>-|TRBV7-2
ASSSDRGPRGTQY
>-|TRBV29-1
SVGDRDLF
>few|TRBV11-2
ASSLVAGLHNEKLF
>-|TRBV9
ASSVATRDEQF
>-|TRBV7-2
ASSRNYGYT
>-|TRBV6-1
ASSRTGNSKAEAF
>-|TRBV7-2
ASSPGQGSFGYT
>-|TRBV11-1
ASSLDRGRAGELF
>few|TRBV27
ASRYQRQFGTGELF
>few|TRBV6-5
ASSYENRGRHEQY
>-|TRBV6-1
ASMDLVTDTQY
>-|TRBV27
ASSSRGLAFTDTQY
>few|TRBV5-4
ASSLPGVSELF
>-|TRBV6-1
ASSGTAYQPQH
>-|TRBV9
ASSVDWGQGVNEQF
>-|TRBV18
ASSPLPGQGGQPQH
>-|TRBV9
ASSVWGTVTSGRNSYEQY
>-|TRBV5-8
ASSLAGTVILGPQH
>-|TRBV7-8
ASSLLAGGLIGTDTQY
>-|TRBV18
ASSSGTGSDTEAF
>-|TRBV15
AASRRDSRDGYT
>-|TRBV25-1
ASSPLAGGLAF
>-|TRBV2
ASKVHFSGANVLT
>-|TRBV7-9
SSSLDRQAPETQY
>-|TRBV9
ASSVQGAYNEQF
>-|TRBV9
ASSPEWGDNQPQH
>few|TRBV6-5
ASSLREYTEAF
>-|TRBV7-2
ASSTRAGGPNEQY